These 18 T cell receptor beta chains share one sample of origin, sequenced in a study of identical twins. TCRdb processed the 5' RACE reads anew with MiXCR; each CDR3 protein has one entry. The sample holds 410,000 or so distinct CDR3 sequences, around 18% seen once. The sequenced material came from naive T cells sorted from blood. The receptors originated from a man aged 45-65 years in good health.

Regarding this clonotype: Being one base from a much bigger clone, this may be a read error. The V call is TRBV27, the J call TRBJ2-5; no clear D gene. Germline lookup yields CDR1 MNHEY and CDR2 SMNVEV (reference sequence). The CDR3 runs 14 residues. The CDR3 sequence is CASSLYGFQEPQYF. CDR3 nucleotide sequence: TGTGCCAGCAGTTTATATGGATTCCAAGAGCCCCAGTACTTC.

This clonotype was detected only a few times. J is TRBJ1-4 and V is TRBV6-5; D is uncertain. Germline V lookup: CDR1 MNHEY, CDR2 SVGAGI. The CDR3 loop spans 12 amino acids. The V end lost 5 bases, the J end lost 8 bases, and 9 bases lay between the germline ends. CDR3 amino acids: CASSTAGEKLFF. The CDR3 DNA reads TGTGCCAGCAGTACTGCCGGGGAAAAACTGTTTTTT.

The chain combines TRBV7-2 with TRBJ2-3, with TRBD2 matching 11 bases. This CDR3 is 17 amino acids long. Germline CDR1 is SGHTA and CDR2 is FQGNSA. The V and J ends lost 5 bases and 6 bases, in that order; junction bases with no gene match: 13. In DNA form, the CDR3 reads TGTGCCAGCAGCGCAAGACCTAGCGGGGGGTGGGGTGATACGCAGTATTTT. Translated: CASSARPSGGWGDTQYF.

This clonotype was counted ten times or more. V gene TRBV10-3 combines with J gene TRBJ2-7; TRBD1 aligns across 9 bases. In germline, CDR1 is ENHRY, CDR2 SYGVKD. The CDR3 sequence is 16 residues long. Trimming cost V 0 bases and J 5 bases; bases outside gene matches: 8. For the CDR3, the DNA is TGTGCCATCAGTGAGTCGATTGTACAGGGGGCCCACGAGCAGTACTTC. This sequence encodes CAISESIVQGAHEQYF.

The sample holds a few counts of this clonotype. The chain joins TRBV15 to TRBJ2-3, with 9 positions matching TRBD2. Germline V gene sequence: CDR1 LNHNV, CDR2 YYDKDF (reference sequence). V shed 1 base, J shed 3 bases, and the junction held 5 bases outside the gene matches. There are 16 residues in the CDR3. CDR3 sequence: CATSRVGGRETDTQYF. CDR3 DNA: TGTGCCACCAGCAGAGTCGGCGGGAGGGAGACAGATACGCAGTATTTT.

Only a few counts were recorded for this clonotype. The V call is TRBV11-1, the J call TRBJ2-3, with TRBD2 identical over 10 bases. V gave up 5 bases and J gave up 2 bases; unmatched junction bases: 7. Germline values: CDR1 SGHAT, CDR2 FQDESV (reference sequence). The CDR3 covers 16 residues. The CDR3 sequence: CASSLGLATLTDTQYF. CDR3 sequence (DNA): TGTGCCAGCAGCCTGGGACTAGCGACCCTCACAGATACGCAGTATTTT.

The chain combines TRBV12-3 or TRBV12-4 with TRBJ2-3; D might be TRBD1 or TRBD2, each matching 5 bases. V was clipped by 6 bases and J by 6 bases, with 10 bases between them. This CDR3 has 12 residues. The CDR3 reads CASSGTPDTQYF. The DNA for the CDR3 is TGTGCCAGCAGCGGGACCCCCGATACGCAGTATTTT.

This clonotype has ten or more counts. The chain is built from TRBV20-1 and TRBJ1-5; D unclear. This CDR3 has 14 amino acids. V gave up 1 base and J gave up 1 base, with 8 bases separating them. Germline V lookup: CDR1 DFQATT, CDR2 SNEGSKA (reference sequence). This CDR3 reads CSARGELSNQPQHF. DNA of the CDR3: TGCAGTGCTAGAGGGGAACTGAGCAATCAGCCCCAGCATTTT.

V gene TRBV27 combines with J gene TRBJ2-2, with 11 bases fitting TRBD2. CDR1 is MNHEY, CDR2 SMNVEV, per germline (reference sequence). Losses at the gene ends were 5 bases for V and 6 bases for J; bases not matched to a gene: 5. This CDR3 has 15 amino acids. The CDR3 bases are TGTGCCAGCAGTGCCGGGACTAGCGGAGCCGGGGAGCTGTTTTTT. It codes for CASSAGTSGAGELFF.

This clonotype showed up just a few times. V is TRBV25-1 and J is TRBJ2-3, with D maybe TRBD1 (6 bases). Germline V gene sequence: CDR1 MGHDK, CDR2 SYGVNS. V lost 1 base to trimming and J lost 4 bases, with 12 bases between them. The CDR3 length is 15 residues. The CDR3 region is CASSEWQGKADTQYF. The CDR3 DNA sequence: TGTGCCAGCAGTGAATGGCAGGGGAAAGCAGATACGCAGTATTTT.

This clonotype was detected many times. The chain carries TRBV3-1 and TRBJ2-5; D possibly corresponds to TRBD1 (6 bases). Trimming left V 0 bases short and J 6 bases short, with 20 bases between. The CDR3 has 17 amino acids. Germline assignment: CDR1 LGHDT and CDR2 YNNKEL (reference sequence). The CDR3 DNA follows: TGTGCCAGCAGCCAAGAAGTGGGCCAGGGGATTTTAAAGACCCAGTACTTC. As protein: CASSQEVGQGILKTQYF.

This clonotype was counted ten times or more. V and J are TRBV24-1 and TRBJ2-3; no clear D gene. The germline V gene encodes CDR1 KGHDR and CDR2 SFDVKD. The CDR3 extends over 14 amino acids. Trimming shortened V by 4 bases and J by 0 bases, and 7 bases separated the two germline ends. The CDR3 DNA reads TGTGCCACCAGTGACCCTGGAAGCACAGATACGCAGTATTTT. It codes for CATSDPGSTDTQYF.

This clonotype was counted once. This rearrangement joins TRBV6-1 to TRBJ2-3; 8 positions agree with TRBD1. The junction had 2 bases not matched to a gene; V was cut back by 2 bases and J by 1 base. Germline V lookup: CDR1 MNHNS, CDR2 SASEGT. The CDR3 is 15 amino acids. The CDR3 is CASSEPGQGTDTQYF. In DNA, the CDR3 is TGTGCCAGCAGTGAACCGGGACAGGGCACAGATACGCAGTATTTT.

The table lists this clonotype with many counts. V gene TRBV5-1 combines with J gene TRBJ1-4; 9 bases match TRBD1. V lost 8 bases and J lost 8; bases outside the gene matches: 10. Per germline, CDR1 SGHRS and CDR2 YFSETQ. The CDR3 spans 14 residues. The CDR3, as DNA: TGCGCCAGTAGCACAGGGGGCGCCGGGGAAAAACTGTTTTTT. Its translation: CASSTGGAGEKLFF. Filled out from reference TRBV5-1 and TRBJ1-4, the complete variable domain reads KAGVTQTPRYLIKTRGQQVTLSCSPISGHRSVSWYQQTPGQGLQFLFEYFSETQRNKGNFPGRFSGRQFSNSRSEMNVSTLELGDSALYLCASSTGGAGEKLFFGSGTQLSVL.

This clonotype was observed many times. The chain links TRBV4-1 to TRBJ2-5, with D possibly being TRBD2 (5 bases). The V gene lost 5 bases and the J gene lost 1 base, with 17 bases spanning the gap. The length of the CDR3 is 16 residues. Per the germline V gene, CDR1 is MGHRA and CDR2 is YSYEKL. For the CDR3, the DNA is TGCGCCAGCAGCTCCCCCACTGGACTCACCCAAGAGACCCAGTACTTC. Its protein is CASSSPTGLTQETQYF.

The CDR3 DNA follows: TGTGCCAGCATCCGGGACAGGGACGACGGGCAGTACTTC. This codes for CASIRDRDDGQYF. This sequence joins TRBV2 and TRBJ2-7; 9 nucleotides match TRBD1. V was clipped by 7 bases and J by 9 bases; unmatched bases: 10. This CDR3 has 13 amino acids. Germline V gene lookup returns CDR1 SNHLY and CDR2 FYNNEI. Combining the CDR3 with reference TRBV2 and TRBJ2-7 gives the whole variable domain EPEVTQTPSHQVTQMGQEVILRCVPISNHLYFYWYRQILGQKVEFLVSFYNNEISEKSEIFDDQFSVERPDGSNFTLKIRSTKLEDSAMYFCASIRDRDDGQYFGPGTRLTVT.

The chain has TRBV20-1 and TRBJ2-1; 8 positions agree with TRBD2. Germline V CDR1 and CDR2: DFQATT, SNEGSKA (reference sequence). The CDR3 extends over 15 amino acids. With 6 bases clipped from V and 3 bases from J, the junction kept 10 bases outside the gene matches. This CDR3 is CSAAKSGGNYNEQFF. The CDR3 DNA sequence: TGCAGTGCCGCCAAAAGCGGGGGAAACTACAATGAGCAGTTCTTC.

The chain combines TRBV2 with TRBJ2-7, with D perhaps given as TRBD1 or TRBD2 (5 bases each). Deletions cut 5 bases from V and 1 base from J, with 12 bases between. Germline CDR1 is SNHLY and CDR2 is FYNNEI. The CDR3 is 14 amino acids. CDR3 sequence: CASSSGPLSYEQYF. Here the CDR3 DNA reads TGTGCCAGCAGTTCGGGGCCTCTATCCTACGAGCAGTACTTC.